This T cell receptor beta chain was sequenced in a study of T cell repertoires in cytomegalovirus infection. As for the study in general: Well-studied HLA-B-restricted CMV epitopes were used in the study alongside recently identified HLA-C-restricted ones. CMV infection plus the matching HLA type was flagged by public TCR beta signatures.

Per the germline V gene, CDR1 is MNHNS and CDR2 is SASEGT. Trimming pared 1 base from V and 7 bases from J, leaving 16 bases between. The CDR3 length is 15 residues. Note on this clonotype: Its specificity is unknown.

TCRdb re-analysed the reads in MiXCR, keeping a single row per CDR3 protein. The repertoire includes about 470,000 distinct CDR3 sequences, under 45% of them detected once, and about 41% sits in the top ten. Study-wide results and limits: Cumulative frequency of public TCR beta families picked out carriers of CMV plus the relevant HLA.

The specimen comprised cultured PBMCs, sampled from culture after CMV antigen stimulation. This clonotype was obtained from a human donor in good health (CMV status not recorded). Some clones in this sample may be carry-over from other donors' samples. This rearrangement joins TRBV6-1 to TRBJ1-1; the D is unclear. The CDR3 DNA follows: TGTGCCAGCAGTGAAGAATGGGGAAAGTGGAGTGAAGCTTTCTTT. Its protein product is CASSEEWGKWSEAFF.